The rows below give T cell receptor beta chains drawn from one sample of a study of cytomegalovirus exposure and HLA in healthy donors. Generated by immunoSEQ multiplex PCR, the TCRdb table keeps only in-frame clones and is missing some. The data contain around 130,000 clones, approximately 70% of them singletons. Source material: PBMCs. The source of these receptors is a woman in her sixties in good health and CMV-seronegative. Each CDR3 is given with its conserved first and last residue. Fields, in order: J gene, V gene, D gene, clone size, CDR3 length, CDR3 DNA, CDR3 protein. A D gene is named only where the DNA matches it firmly. Size values are once, few and many counts, or a class for expanded clones, and some rows have none.

j_call: TRBJ1-6
v_call: TRBV19
d_call: -
clone_size: -
cdr3_length: 16
cdr3_nt: TGTGCCAGTAGCCCCCGGGGTGCAGGGGATTTCTCGCCCCTCCACTTT
cdr3_aa: CASSPRGAGDFSPLHF

j_call: TRBJ1-2
v_call: TRBV7-2
d_call: TRBD1
clone_size: few
cdr3_length: 17
cdr3_nt: TGTGCCAGCAGCTTAGTCGGCGGGACAGGGAACGACTATGGCTACACCTTC
cdr3_aa: CASSLVGGTGNDYGYTF

j_call: TRBJ2-7
v_call: TRBV7-2
d_call: TRBD2
clone_size: once
cdr3_length: 14
cdr3_nt: TGTGCCAGCAGCCCTGGGACTAGTCGATACGAGCAGTACTTC
cdr3_aa: CASSPGTSRYEQYF

j_call: TRBJ2-3
v_call: TRBV7-3
d_call: -
clone_size: -
cdr3_length: 14
cdr3_nt: TGTGCCAGCAGCTGGGGGGGGCTCACAGATACGCAGTATTTT
cdr3_aa: CASSWGGLTDTQYF

j_call: TRBJ1-2
v_call: TRBV7-2
d_call: -
clone_size: once
cdr3_length: 15
cdr3_nt: TGTGCCAGCAGCTTAAGTACAGCCTCTAACTATGGCTACACCTTC
cdr3_aa: CASSLSTASNYGYTF

j_call: TRBJ1-4
v_call: TRBV28
d_call: -
clone_size: few
cdr3_length: 15
cdr3_nt: TGTGCCAGCAGCCCGGGGGTCGGAGATAATGAAAAACTGTTTTTT
cdr3_aa: CASSPGVGDNEKLFF

j_call: TRBJ2-6
v_call: TRBV10-3
d_call: TRBD1
clone_size: -
cdr3_length: 16
cdr3_nt: TGTGCCATCAGTGGGACAGGAAGCTCTGGGGCCAACGTCCTGACTTTC
cdr3_aa: CAISGTGSSGANVLTF

j_call: TRBJ2-4
v_call: TRBV5-1
d_call: -
clone_size: -
cdr3_length: 19
cdr3_nt: TGCGCCAGCAGCTCCAGGGGAACAGGAGCCTCTATAGCCAAAAACATTCAGTACTTC
cdr3_aa: CASSSRGTGASIAKNIQYF

j_call: TRBJ2-2
v_call: TRBV7-3
d_call: -
clone_size: -
cdr3_length: 15
cdr3_nt: TGTGCCAGCAGCTTGGGGGGACCGAACACCGGGGAGCTGTTTTTT
cdr3_aa: CASSLGGPNTGELFF

j_call: TRBJ2-7
v_call: TRBV9
d_call: -
clone_size: -
cdr3_length: 15
cdr3_nt: TGTGCCAGCAGCGTCGGGATAGCGGCCGAGGGCGAGCAGTACTTC
cdr3_aa: CASSVGIAAEGEQYF

j_call: TRBJ2-3
v_call: TRBV9
d_call: TRBD2
clone_size: -
cdr3_length: 19
cdr3_nt: TGTGCCAGCAGCTCCTCCGGGACTAGCGGGGGGACTAGCACAGATACGCAGTATTTT
cdr3_aa: CASSSSGTSGGTSTDTQYF

j_call: TRBJ2-7
v_call: TRBV10-3
d_call: TRBD1
clone_size: -
cdr3_length: 12
cdr3_nt: TGTGCCACGGCAGGGGGCTCCTACGAGCAGTACTTC
cdr3_aa: CATAGGSYEQYF

j_call: TRBJ2-5
v_call: TRBV19
d_call: TRBD2
clone_size: -
cdr3_length: 14
cdr3_nt: TGTGCCAGTAGTGATAGCGGGAGAAGACAGGCCCAGTACTTC
cdr3_aa: CASSDSGRRQAQYF

j_call: TRBJ1-1
v_call: TRBV12-5
d_call: TRBD1
clone_size: few
cdr3_length: 15
cdr3_nt: TGTGCTAGTGGCGACTCCGGGACAGGGTTGCCTGAAGCTTTCTTT
cdr3_aa: CASGDSGTGLPEAFF

j_call: TRBJ1-6
v_call: TRBV7-8
d_call: -
clone_size: -
cdr3_length: 15
cdr3_nt: TGTGCCAGCAGTCGCCGACAGAATTATAATTCACCCCTCCACTTT
cdr3_aa: CASSRRQNYNSPLHF

j_call: TRBJ1-5
v_call: TRBV15
d_call: -
clone_size: -
cdr3_length: 15
cdr3_nt: TGTGCCACCAGCAGAGAGGGACAAAGAATGGAGCCCCAGCATTTT
cdr3_aa: CATSREGQRMEPQHF

j_call: TRBJ1-4
v_call: TRBV4-1
d_call: -
clone_size: -
cdr3_length: 15
cdr3_nt: TGCGCCAGCAGCCAAGATGGGGGGGGTAGTGAAAAACTGTTTTTT
cdr3_aa: CASSQDGGGSEKLFF

j_call: TRBJ1-2
v_call: TRBV6-5
d_call: -
clone_size: once
cdr3_length: 14
cdr3_nt: TGTGCCAGCAGGATATTGGAGAGGAACTATGGCTACACCTTC
cdr3_aa: CASRILERNYGYTF

j_call: TRBJ1-4
v_call: TRBV4-2
d_call: -
clone_size: -
cdr3_length: 15
cdr3_nt: TGTGCCAGCAGCCAAGATCCGGGTATCCCTGGAAAACTGTTTTTT
cdr3_aa: CASSQDPGIPGKLFF

j_call: TRBJ1-5
v_call: TRBV6-5
d_call: TRBD1
clone_size: few
cdr3_length: 15
cdr3_nt: TGTGCCAGCAGTTACGGGACAGGGGGCTCTCAGCCCCAGCATTTT
cdr3_aa: CASSYGTGGSQPQHF

j_call: TRBJ2-5
v_call: TRBV28
d_call: -
clone_size: -
cdr3_length: 14
cdr3_nt: TGTGCCAGCAGTTTACCAGGGGTTGTAGAGACCCAGTACTTC
cdr3_aa: CASSLPGVVETQYF

j_call: TRBJ2-4
v_call: TRBV7-3
d_call: TRBD2
clone_size: -
cdr3_length: 12
cdr3_nt: TGTGCCAGCAGCCGGCCGGGGGGCATTCAGTACTTC
cdr3_aa: CASSRPGGIQYF

j_call: TRBJ2-7
v_call: TRBV5-3
d_call: -
clone_size: -
cdr3_length: 15
cdr3_nt: TGTGCCAGAAGCTTTTTGGGCAGGGAACCCTACGAGCAGTACTTC
cdr3_aa: CARSFLGREPYEQYF

j_call: TRBJ1-1
v_call: TRBV6-5
d_call: -
clone_size: -
cdr3_length: 13
cdr3_nt: TGTGCCAGCAGGGACTCTGCGAACACTGAAGCTTTCTTT
cdr3_aa: CASRDSANTEAFF

j_call: TRBJ1-2
v_call: TRBV5-1
d_call: -
clone_size: -
cdr3_length: 13
cdr3_nt: TGCGCCAGCAGATCCCCAGGTTTGGCCGGCTACACCTTC
cdr3_aa: CASRSPGLAGYTF

j_call: TRBJ1-2
v_call: TRBV5-1
d_call: -
clone_size: -
cdr3_length: 17
cdr3_nt: TGCGCCAGCAGCCGGTTCGGGGGGACACCGCGGGAAGAGGGCTACACCTTC
cdr3_aa: CASSRFGGTPREEGYTF

j_call: TRBJ1-2
v_call: TRBV7-2
d_call: -
clone_size: -
cdr3_length: 14
cdr3_nt: TGTGCCAGCAGCTTAGACAGGGATGCCTATGGCTACACCTTC
cdr3_aa: CASSLDRDAYGYTF

j_call: TRBJ2-1
v_call: TRBV9
d_call: -
clone_size: -
cdr3_length: 12
cdr3_nt: TGTGCCAGCAGCGTAGAGGGAGGCGAGCAGTTCTTC
cdr3_aa: CASSVEGGEQFF

j_call: TRBJ1-4
v_call: TRBV5-1
d_call: -
clone_size: -
cdr3_length: 14
cdr3_nt: TGCGCCAGCAGCCTGGAGGGGCGTAATGAAAAACTGTTTTTT
cdr3_aa: CASSLEGRNEKLFF

j_call: TRBJ2-2
v_call: TRBV5-4
d_call: -
clone_size: -
cdr3_length: 16
cdr3_nt: TGTGCCAGCAGCAAAGCGGTCCTCGCGAACACCGGGGAGCTGTTTTTT
cdr3_aa: CASSKAVLANTGELFF

j_call: TRBJ1-1
v_call: TRBV10-3
d_call: TRBD1
clone_size: -
cdr3_length: 14
cdr3_nt: TGTGCCATCAGCGTGACAGGGGCGAGGACTGAAGCTTTCTTT
cdr3_aa: CAISVTGARTEAFF

j_call: TRBJ1-2
v_call: TRBV7-2
d_call: -
clone_size: -
cdr3_length: 16
cdr3_nt: TGTGCCAGCAGCTTAGCGGCAGGGGCGAACACCTATGGCTACACCTTC
cdr3_aa: CASSLAAGANTYGYTF

j_call: TRBJ2-7
v_call: TRBV5-1
d_call: -
clone_size: -
cdr3_length: 15
cdr3_nt: TGCGCCAGCAGCTTAGCTGGGCCCAACGCCTACGAGCAGTACTTC
cdr3_aa: CASSLAGPNAYEQYF

j_call: TRBJ2-6
v_call: TRBV29-1
d_call: TRBD1
clone_size: -
cdr3_length: 14
cdr3_nt: TGCAGCGCCCGGGACAGTTCTGGGGCCAACGTCCTGACTTTC
cdr3_aa: CSARDSSGANVLTF

j_call: TRBJ2-1
v_call: TRBV7-6
d_call: -
clone_size: few
cdr3_length: 15
cdr3_nt: TGTGCCAGCAGCTTAGTGGGCACTTCAAGAAGTGAGCAGTTCTTC
cdr3_aa: CASSLVGTSRSEQFF

j_call: TRBJ1-1
v_call: TRBV10-3
d_call: -
clone_size: once
cdr3_length: 13
cdr3_nt: TGTGCCATAGGAAGGGGCGCTGGTTCTGAAGCTTTCTTT
cdr3_aa: CAIGRGAGSEAFF

j_call: TRBJ2-2
v_call: TRBV5-4
d_call: -
clone_size: few
cdr3_length: 12
cdr3_nt: TGTGCCAGCAGCTTGGCAGCCGGGGAGCTGTTTTTT
cdr3_aa: CASSLAAGELFF

j_call: TRBJ1-2
v_call: TRBV29-1
d_call: -
clone_size: -
cdr3_length: 14
cdr3_nt: TGCAGCGTTGGGGGGGATGGGGCCAACTATGGCTACACCTTC
cdr3_aa: CSVGGDGANYGYTF

j_call: TRBJ1-1
v_call: TRBV5-6
d_call: TRBD1
clone_size: -
cdr3_length: 15
cdr3_nt: TGTGCCAGCAGCTTTATGAGGACAGGGGGTACTGAAGCTTTCTTT
cdr3_aa: CASSFMRTGGTEAFF

j_call: TRBJ2-3
v_call: TRBV7-9
d_call: -
clone_size: -
cdr3_length: 12
cdr3_nt: TGTGCCAGCAGACCCGGGAAAGATACGCAGTATTTT
cdr3_aa: CASRPGKDTQYF

j_call: TRBJ1-3
v_call: TRBV10-3
d_call: -
clone_size: -
cdr3_length: 12
cdr3_nt: TGTGCCATCAGCGGCTCTGGAAACACCATATATTTT
cdr3_aa: CAISGSGNTIYF

j_call: TRBJ2-7
v_call: TRBV6-1
d_call: -
clone_size: few
cdr3_length: 15
cdr3_nt: TGTGCCAGCAGTCGGTCCCACGAGGGCTCCTACGAGCAGTACTTC
cdr3_aa: CASSRSHEGSYEQYF

j_call: TRBJ1-2
v_call: TRBV5-8
d_call: -
clone_size: -
cdr3_length: 14
cdr3_nt: TGTGCCAGCAGCCTCAGGGTTGGGGCCTATGGCTACACCTTC
cdr3_aa: CASSLRVGAYGYTF

j_call: TRBJ1-5
v_call: TRBV6-6
d_call: -
clone_size: -
cdr3_length: 13
cdr3_nt: TGTGCCAGCGCTTACCCCGGGAATGATCCCCAGCATTTT
cdr3_aa: CASAYPGNDPQHF

j_call: TRBJ1-4
v_call: TRBV6-6
d_call: -
clone_size: -
cdr3_length: 15
cdr3_nt: TGTGCCAGCAGTTTACGGACAGCAACTAATGAAAAACTGTTTTTT
cdr3_aa: CASSLRTATNEKLFF

j_call: TRBJ2-1
v_call: TRBV15
d_call: TRBD2
clone_size: -
cdr3_length: 15
cdr3_nt: TGTGCCACCAGCCCTCGGACTAGCGGGAGCAATGAGCAGTTCTTC
cdr3_aa: CATSPRTSGSNEQFF

j_call: TRBJ2-2
v_call: TRBV28
d_call: TRBD1
clone_size: few
cdr3_length: 13
cdr3_nt: TGTGCCAGCAGTCGACAGGGGGCCGGGGAGCTGTTTTTT
cdr3_aa: CASSRQGAGELFF

j_call: TRBJ1-1
v_call: TRBV10-3
d_call: -
clone_size: few
cdr3_length: 14
cdr3_nt: TGTGCCATCAGCGCGGGAGGGGGGGACACTGAAGCTTTCTTT
cdr3_aa: CAISAGGGDTEAFF

j_call: TRBJ1-1
v_call: TRBV11-2
d_call: -
clone_size: -
cdr3_length: 13
cdr3_nt: TGTGCCAGCAGCTTAGATGTAAACACTGAAGCTTTCTTT
cdr3_aa: CASSLDVNTEAFF

j_call: TRBJ1-3
v_call: TRBV19
d_call: -
clone_size: -
cdr3_length: 13
cdr3_nt: TGTGCCAGTACCACCCTAGGTGGAAACACCATATATTTT
cdr3_aa: CASTTLGGNTIYF

j_call: TRBJ2-7
v_call: TRBV15
d_call: -
clone_size: -
cdr3_length: 15
cdr3_nt: TGTGCCACCAGCAGAGATCGGCGGGAACTCTACGAGCAGTACTTC
cdr3_aa: CATSRDRRELYEQYF

j_call: TRBJ2-7
v_call: TRBV5-1
d_call: TRBD2
clone_size: -
cdr3_length: 13
cdr3_nt: TGCGCCAGCAGCCCCGGGACTAGACGCGAGCAGTACTTC
cdr3_aa: CASSPGTRREQYF

j_call: TRBJ2-2
v_call: TRBV10-1
d_call: -
clone_size: -
cdr3_length: 15
cdr3_nt: TGCGCCAGCAGTGTCTGCCAGGGAAGGACCGGGGAGCTGTTTTTT
cdr3_aa: CASSVCQGRTGELFF

j_call: TRBJ2-7
v_call: TRBV28
d_call: -
clone_size: -
cdr3_length: 15
cdr3_nt: TGTGCCAGCAGTTCCGACACGAGAAGCTCCTACGAGCAGTACTTC
cdr3_aa: CASSSDTRSSYEQYF

j_call: TRBJ2-5
v_call: TRBV11-2
d_call: TRBD1
clone_size: -
cdr3_length: 14
cdr3_nt: TGTGCCAGCAGCCCTTGGGACAGCCAAGAGACCCAGTACTTC
cdr3_aa: CASSPWDSQETQYF

j_call: TRBJ2-7
v_call: TRBV6-5
d_call: -
clone_size: -
cdr3_length: 12
cdr3_nt: TGTGCCAGCAGTAGGGGAACCTACGAGCAGTACTTC
cdr3_aa: CASSRGTYEQYF

j_call: TRBJ2-2
v_call: TRBV2
d_call: TRBD2
clone_size: -
cdr3_length: 14
cdr3_nt: TGTGCCAGCAAGGCTAGCGGAAACACCGGGGAGCTGTTTTTT
cdr3_aa: CASKASGNTGELFF

j_call: TRBJ2-7
v_call: TRBV6-1
d_call: -
clone_size: -
cdr3_length: 14
cdr3_nt: TGTGCCAGCAGTGAAGCGCTTCGGGGTTACGAGCAGTACTTC
cdr3_aa: CASSEALRGYEQYF

j_call: TRBJ2-3
v_call: TRBV9
d_call: TRBD2
clone_size: -
cdr3_length: 15
cdr3_nt: TGTGCCAGCAGCGTATCCGGCGGGAGAGGAGATACGCAGTATTTT
cdr3_aa: CASSVSGGRGDTQYF